The rows below give T cell receptor beta chains drawn from one sample of a study of shared clonotypes between healthy human individuals. Profiling relied on immunoSEQ multiplex PCR, and the TCRdb table lists in-frame clones only, not all of them. The sample has fewer than 400,000 clones; roughly 70% are singletons. The specimen was memory CD4+ T cells sorted from blood. The source is a man aged 30-40 years in good health. Both conserved end residues are part of each CDR3. D genes are given only for firm matches.

d_call j_call v_call cdr3_aa
TRBD2 TRBJ2-2 TRBV9 CASSETGGLAFSTGELFF
- TRBJ2-5 TRBV10-3 CAIKPGPFQETQYF
- TRBJ2-7 TRBV6-4 CASPRNGDEQYF
TRBD1 TRBJ2-7 TRBV13 CASSSTRQGIGDEQYF
- TRBJ1-5 TRBV27 CASSFGVGNQPQHF
- TRBJ1-5 TRBV6-1 CASSADSLNSNQPQHF
- TRBJ2-1 TRBV7-2 CASSLAAGVDEQFF
- TRBJ2-7 TRBV19 CASSITGLAYEQYF
- TRBJ2-1 TRBV5-1 CASSQDGAGPNNEQFF
- TRBJ2-7 TRBV4-2 CASSQDLGLRDYEQYF
- TRBJ1-3 TRBV10-3 CAIASSGNTIYF
- TRBJ2-1 TRBV27 CATQTLIYNEQFF
- TRBJ2-5 TRBV9 CASSVWGFQETQYF
TRBD1 TRBJ2-1 TRBV11-2 CASSQQLGTGALGQFF
- TRBJ2-2 TRBV15 CATSREVGSGELFF
- TRBJ1-2 TRBV19 CASSTSLVGAPYGYTF
- TRBJ2-7 TRBV7-8 CASSQAYGRGRDEQYF
TRBD2 TRBJ2-3 TRBV7-9 CASSYLAGVGDTQYF
TRBD2 TRBJ2-4 TRBV5-1 CASSIEALAGGGVKNIQYF
TRBD1 TRBJ2-4 TRBV10-1 CANTTDRPRDGAKNIQYF
TRBD2 TRBJ2-5 TRBV6-6 CAGSGTTQETQYF
- TRBJ2-2 TRBV5-1 CASSSKTATGELFF
- TRBJ2-1 TRBV4-3 CASSQEPGSVYNEQFF
- TRBJ1-1 TRBV18 CASSLSSRDTEAFF
- TRBJ1-2 TRBV27 CASSLWGNYGYTF
TRBD2 TRBJ2-2 TRBV5-5 CASRSREGPRAGELFF
- TRBJ2-5 TRBV7-2 CASSQGAGRQETQYF
TRBD2 TRBJ2-1 TRBV5-1 CASSPRTSGSDNEQFF
- TRBJ2-6 TRBV28 CASSSLAGANVLTF
TRBD1 TRBJ1-5 TRBV28 CASSWDRPNQPQHF
- TRBJ1-2 TRBV29-1 CSVEDRPWEGFFYGYTF
- TRBJ2-1 TRBV6-5 CASTTDQYNEQFF
- TRBJ1-1 TRBV28 CASSFESPRNTEAFF
- TRBJ2-3 TRBV14 CASSQDRHRMSTDTQYF
- TRBJ2-3 TRBV11-2 CASSLRLAVLTQYF
TRBD2 TRBJ2-1 TRBV4-3 CASSQDGRGGEQFF
TRBD2 TRBJ2-2 TRBV28 CASSLASGMGGELFF
- TRBJ1-5 TRBV15 CATSRGVGQPQHF
TRBD2 TRBJ2-7 TRBV11-2 CASSRTSGIVGRYEQYF
- TRBJ2-4 TRBV5-6 CASSSYGAKNIQYF
- TRBJ2-7 TRBV7-9 CASSVDTAYEQYF
TRBD1 TRBJ2-5 TRBV5-1 CASSLGTGKETQYF
- TRBJ2-3 TRBV19 CASSPPNTDTQYF
- TRBJ2-6 TRBV6-5 CASTSRALGANVLTF
- TRBJ1-2 TRBV5-6 CASSLAGQGRNYGYTF
TRBD2 TRBJ2-5 TRBV20-1 CSAGLGETQYF
- TRBJ2-1 TRBV7-2 CASSLIRENEQFF
- TRBJ1-4 TRBV25-1 CASSEGSATNEKLFF
- TRBJ2-1 TRBV5-1 CASSLAGFNNEQFF
- TRBJ1-1 TRBV5-5 CASSLNANPRTFF
TRBD1 TRBJ1-4 TRBV28 CASYRQGHEKLFF
- TRBJ1-4 TRBV29-1 CSVEDREEKLFF
TRBD1 TRBJ1-2 TRBV11-2 CASSLYRGYGYTF
- TRBJ1-1 TRBV19 CASSMAFSNTEAFF
TRBD2 TRBJ2-1 TRBV5-1 CASSLAGTSGYNEQFF
- TRBJ1-5 TRBV4-3 CASSQDRSVQPQHF
- TRBJ1-5 TRBV28 CASISGNQPQHF
- TRBJ2-3 TRBV7-2 CASSPPGSDTQYF